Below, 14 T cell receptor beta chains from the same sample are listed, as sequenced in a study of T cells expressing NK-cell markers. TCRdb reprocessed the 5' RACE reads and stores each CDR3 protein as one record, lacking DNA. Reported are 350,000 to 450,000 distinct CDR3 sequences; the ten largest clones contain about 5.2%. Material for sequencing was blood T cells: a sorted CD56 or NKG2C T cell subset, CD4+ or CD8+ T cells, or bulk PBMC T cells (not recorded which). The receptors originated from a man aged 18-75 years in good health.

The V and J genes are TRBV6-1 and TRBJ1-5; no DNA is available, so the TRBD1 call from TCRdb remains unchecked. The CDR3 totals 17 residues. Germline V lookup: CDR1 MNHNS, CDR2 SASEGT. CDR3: CASKLRGTNRSNQPQHF.

This chain's CDR3 is CASTRSHGDRFAGFF. The chain employs TRBV19 and TRBJ2-1; the TCRdb D gene call, TRBD1, has no DNA to confirm it. Germline CDR1 and CDR2: LNHDA and SQIVND (reference sequence). This CDR3 comprises 15 residues.

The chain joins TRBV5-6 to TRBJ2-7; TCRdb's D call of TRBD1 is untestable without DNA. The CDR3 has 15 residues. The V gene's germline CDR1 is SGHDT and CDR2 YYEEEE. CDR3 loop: CASSNWGTPPYEQYF.

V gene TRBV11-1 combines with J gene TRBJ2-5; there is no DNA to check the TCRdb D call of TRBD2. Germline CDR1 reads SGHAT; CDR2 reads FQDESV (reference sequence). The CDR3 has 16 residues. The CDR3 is CASSSTYGSGGETQYF.

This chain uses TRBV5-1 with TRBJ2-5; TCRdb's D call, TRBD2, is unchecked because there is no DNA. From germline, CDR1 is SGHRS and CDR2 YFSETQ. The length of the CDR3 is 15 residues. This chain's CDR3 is CASSTPPGLAETQYF.

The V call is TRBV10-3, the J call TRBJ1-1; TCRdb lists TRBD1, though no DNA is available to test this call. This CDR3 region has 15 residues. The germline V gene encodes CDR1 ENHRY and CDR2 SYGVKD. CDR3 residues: CAIRDHGTPNTEAFF.

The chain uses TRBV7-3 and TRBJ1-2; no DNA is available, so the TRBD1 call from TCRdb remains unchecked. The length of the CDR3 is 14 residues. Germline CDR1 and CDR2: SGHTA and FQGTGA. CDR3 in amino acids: CASSLTGPGGGYTF. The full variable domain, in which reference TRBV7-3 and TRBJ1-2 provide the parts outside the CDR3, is GAGVSQTPSNKVTEKGKYVELRCDPISGHTALYWYRQSLGQGPEFLIYFQGTGAADDSGLPNDRFFAVRPEGSVSTLKIQRTERGDSAVYLCASSLTGPGGGYTFGSGTRLTVV.

The CDR3 region is CASSPSLSSKETQYF. The chain recombines TRBV7-7 with TRBJ2-5; TCRdb proposes TRBD2, but this gene call is untestable without DNA. This CDR3 region has 15 residues. The germline CDR1 and CDR2 sequences are SSHAT and FNYEAQ (reference sequence).

The CDR3 here is CASTPGVGQPETQYF. This chain connects TRBV6-1 to TRBJ2-5; TCRdb's D gene call, TRBD1, goes unchecked for lack of DNA. Germline assignment: CDR1 MNHNS and CDR2 SASEGT. The CDR3 runs to 15 residues.

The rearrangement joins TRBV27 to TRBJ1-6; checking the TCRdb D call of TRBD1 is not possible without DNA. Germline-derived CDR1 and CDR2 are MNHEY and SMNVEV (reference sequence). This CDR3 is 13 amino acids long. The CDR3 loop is CASKFRATSPLHF.

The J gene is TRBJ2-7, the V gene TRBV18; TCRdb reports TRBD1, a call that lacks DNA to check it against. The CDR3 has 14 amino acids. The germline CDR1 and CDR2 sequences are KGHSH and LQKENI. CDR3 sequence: CASSPIPSGEEQYF.

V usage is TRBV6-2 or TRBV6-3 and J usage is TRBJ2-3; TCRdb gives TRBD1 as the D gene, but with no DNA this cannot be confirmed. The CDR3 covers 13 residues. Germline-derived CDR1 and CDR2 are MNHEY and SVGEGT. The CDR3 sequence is CASSYGAPDTQYF.

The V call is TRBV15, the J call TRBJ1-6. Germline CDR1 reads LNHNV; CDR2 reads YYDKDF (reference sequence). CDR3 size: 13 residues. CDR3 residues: CATSMTYNSPLHF. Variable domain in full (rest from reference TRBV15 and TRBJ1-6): DAMVIQNPRYQVTQFGKPVTLSCSQTLNHNVMYWYQQKSSQAPKLLFHYYDKDFNNEADTPDNFQSRRPNTSFCFLDIRSPGLGDTAMYLCATSMTYNSPLHFGNGTRLTVT.

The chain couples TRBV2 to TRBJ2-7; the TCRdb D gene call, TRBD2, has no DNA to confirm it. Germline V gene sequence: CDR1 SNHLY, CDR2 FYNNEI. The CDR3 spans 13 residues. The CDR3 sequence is CASSDQNSGKQYF.